This paragraph covers one TCR beta chain sequence. A sample-barcoded 5' primer and a J-beta primer mix were used in a second PCR of roughly 6 to 11 cycles. TCRdb independently ran MiXCR on the 5' RACE reads; one entry per CDR3 protein. Counted here are about 1.1 million distinct CDR3 sequences, less than 45% occurring once; the ten biggest clones make up about an eighth. The data are from a study of blood T cells in healthy people across ages. The clonotype originates from a young man in good health. The material sequenced was blood.

The CDR3 loop is CATSDPSASGDNNEQFF. The CDR3 DNA is TGTGCCACCAGTGATCCCTCTGCTAGCGGGGATAACAATGAGCAGTTCTTC. V gene TRBV24-1 combines with J gene TRBJ2-1; 9 bases map to TRBD2. CDR3 length: 17 residues. Germline-derived CDR1 and CDR2 are KGHDR and SFDVKD. J gave up 5 bases and V 3 bases, and 10 bases lay outside the gene matches.